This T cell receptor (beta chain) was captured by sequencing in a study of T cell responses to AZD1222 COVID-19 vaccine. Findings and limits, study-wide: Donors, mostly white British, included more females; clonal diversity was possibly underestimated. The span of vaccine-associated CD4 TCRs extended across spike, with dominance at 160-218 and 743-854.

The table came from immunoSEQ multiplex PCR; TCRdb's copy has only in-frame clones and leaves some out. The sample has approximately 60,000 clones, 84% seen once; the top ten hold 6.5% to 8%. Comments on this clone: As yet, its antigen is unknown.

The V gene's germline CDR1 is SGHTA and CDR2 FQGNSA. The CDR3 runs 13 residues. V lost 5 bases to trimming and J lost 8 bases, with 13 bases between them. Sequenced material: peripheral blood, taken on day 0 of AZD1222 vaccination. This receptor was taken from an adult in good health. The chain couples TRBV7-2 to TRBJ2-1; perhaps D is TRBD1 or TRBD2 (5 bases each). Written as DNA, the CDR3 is TGTGCCAGCAGCGCAGGGCGAGGGGATGAGCAGTTCTTC. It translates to CASSAGRGDEQFF.